These T cell receptor beta chains were read from a single sample in a study of neoadjuvant anti-PD-1 for oral cavity cancer. Profiling relied on immunoSEQ multiplex PCR, and the TCRdb table lists in-frame clones only, not all of them. The data contain roughly 46,000 clones, 77% of them seen just once; the ten biggest clones take up 4% to 5.5%. Sequences were derived from PBMCs, sampled after nivolumab (anti-PD-1) treatment. The receptors derive from a person aged 40 to 85 with oral cavity squamous cell carcinoma. Each CDR3 is given with its conserved first and last residue. Fields, in order: D gene, clone size, V gene, J gene, CDR3 DNA, CDR3 protein. D genes are given only for firm matches. Expanded clones get a size class; other rows say once, few or many, or leave the size out.

NA	NA	TRBV5-1	TRBJ2-1	TGCGCCAGCAGCCAGACACAGGGATCCCATGAGCAGTTCTTC	CASSQTQGSHEQFF
TRBD1	few	TRBV19	TRBJ2-7	TGTGCCAGTAGTCCGTGGACAGGGGCCTACGAGCAGTACTTC	CASSPWTGAYEQYF
NA	NA	TRBV10-3	TRBJ2-5	TGTGCCATCAGCCCCGGATCGCGGAAAGAGACCCAGTACTTC	CAISPGSRKETQYF
NA	NA	TRBV5-1	TRBJ2-2	TGCGCCAGCAGCAATTTCGAGGGGGGCCACACCGGGGAGCTGTTTTTT	CASSNFEGGHTGELFF
NA	few	TRBV2	TRBJ2-7	TGTGCCAGCAGTTCCGGCCCGCCCTCCTACGAGCAGTACTTC	CASSSGPPSYEQYF
NA	NA	TRBV25-1	TRBJ2-2	TGTGCCAGCAGTGACAGGGTTTACGGCACCGGGGAGCTGTTTTTT	CASSDRVYGTGELFF
NA	NA	TRBV27	TRBJ1-5	TGTGCCAGCAGTGAGGGACCAGGAATGAGTACGTGGCATTTT	CASSEGPGMSTWHF
NA	NA	TRBV2	TRBJ2-2	TGTGCCAGCAAGGAACAGGCGACCGGGGAGCTGTTTTTT	CASKEQATGELFF
NA	NA	TRBV2	TRBJ2-5	TGTGCCAGCAGCTACAGGGGAGGGGAGACCCAGTACTTC	CASSYRGGETQYF
TRBD2	once	TRBV11-2	TRBJ2-5	TGTGCCAGCAGCTACCCATCTAGCGGCCAAGAGACCCAGTACTTC	CASSYPSSGQETQYF
TRBD2	NA	TRBV19	TRBJ2-7	TGTGCCAGTACGGAGGTAGCGGGAGCGGACGAGCAGTACTTC	CASTEVAGADEQYF
NA	medium-sized	TRBV29-1	TRBJ2-4	TGCAGCGTTGAGGTCAGTAAGGACATTCAGTACTTC	CSVEVSKDIQYF
NA	NA	TRBV19	TRBJ1-6	TGTGCCAGTAGTGTCCAGGTTGATTATAATTCACCCCTCCACTTT	CASSVQVDYNSPLHF
NA	NA	TRBV7-2	TRBJ1-5	TGTGCCAGCAGCGAGGGTGTCAATCAGCCCCAGCATTTT	CASSEGVNQPQHF